Below, 32 T cell receptor beta chains from the same sample are listed, as sequenced in a study of cytomegalovirus exposure and HLA in healthy donors. The study ran its PCR with 60 Vbeta and 13 Jbeta primers. Here immunoSEQ multiplex PCR was the method, and the copy in TCRdb shows in-frame clones only, minus some. The sample has 120,000 to 150,000 clones; around 10% are singletons. The sample comprised PBMCs. The source of these receptors is a male donor in good health and CMV-seronegative.

The rearrangement links TRBV5-5 to TRBJ1-4, with D tentatively TRBD1 (6 bases). Between the trimmed V and J ends, which lost 1 base and 3 bases, there was a span of 10 bases. Looked up from germline, CDR1 is SGHKS and CDR2 is YYEKEE (reference sequence). There are 15 residues in the CDR3. CDR3: CASSLNRVANEKLFF. Here the CDR3 DNA reads TGTGCCAGCAGCTTGAACAGGGTCGCTAATGAAAAACTGTTTTTT.

This clone was observed a handful of times. The V gene is TRBV19, the J gene TRBJ1-1, with a tentative D call TRBD1 (5 bases). CDR1 LNHDA and CDR2 SQIVND come from the germline V gene (reference sequence). This CDR3 has 14 amino acids. Trimming removed 3 bases at V and 4 bases at J, with 12 bases between. The CDR3 DNA reads TGTGCCAGTAGTATGCGAGGGGAGGGCACTGAAGCTTTCTTT. This translates into CASSMRGEGTEAFF.

The genes are TRBV6-1 and TRBJ1-2, with D perhaps matching TRBD1 (5 bases). Deletions cut 1 base from V and 7 bases from J, with 13 bases between. The CDR3 contains 14 residues. Germline V gene sequence: CDR1 MNHNS, CDR2 SASEGT. In DNA form, the CDR3 reads TGTGCCAGCAGTGAAGGGGCAGGGCACTGTGGCTACACCTTC. This sequence encodes CASSEGAGHCGYTF.

This clone has more than one count but fewer than ten. The chain recombines TRBV18 with TRBJ1-3; D might be TRBD1 (6 bases). V was trimmed by 10 bases and J by 0 bases, leaving 10 bases between them. The germline V gene encodes CDR1 KGHSH and CDR2 LQKENI. The CDR3 sequence is 13 residues long. DNA for the CDR3: TGTGCCACTCAGGACAGCTCTGGAAACACCATATATTTT. Translated: CATQDSSGNTIYF.

This clone showed up just a few times. The V call is TRBV4-2, the J call TRBJ1-1; a weak D match, TRBD1 (5 bases). Per germline, CDR1 LGHNA and CDR2 YNFKEQ. This CDR3 contains 16 residues. V was cut by 3 bases and J by 5 bases, with 19 bases left in between. DNA for the CDR3: TGTGCCAGCAGCCAGATCTGGGGCAGGGAGGGGACTGAAGCTTTCTTT. Protein: CASSQIWGREGTEAFF.

V usage is TRBV28 and J usage is TRBJ2-3; the match to TRBD2 covers 8 bases. The V segment lost 6 bases and the J segment 5 bases; nucleotides outside the gene matches: 7. Germline V gene sequence: CDR1 MDHEN, CDR2 SYDVKM. This CDR3 contains 14 residues. CDR3 amino acids: CASSLGGAVDTQYF. The CDR3 coding sequence is TGTGCCAGCAGCCTCGGGGGGGCGGTAGATACGCAGTATTTT. Variable domain in full (rest from reference TRBV28 and TRBJ2-3): DVKVTQSSRYLVKRTGEKVFLECVQDMDHENMFWYRQDPGLGLRLIYFSYDVKMKEKGDIPEGYSVSREKKERFSLILESASTNQTSMYLCASSLGGAVDTQYFGPGTRLTVL.

The gene calls are TRBV4-1 and TRBJ1-6, with TRBD1 as a possible D gene (6 bases). Germline CDR1 reads MGHRA; CDR2 reads YSYEKL. V dropped 1 base and J dropped 0 bases, with 10 bases sitting between them. This CDR3 spans 17 amino acids. For the CDR3, the DNA is TGCGCCAGCAGCCAAGTAGGGACAAGCTCCTATAATTCACCCCTCCACTTT. This encodes CASSQVGTSSYNSPLHF.

The sample holds a few counts of this clone. The chain is built from TRBV4-2 and TRBJ1-2; 12 nucleotides line up with TRBD1. V gave up 0 bases and J gave up 4 bases; unmatched junction bases: 6. The CDR3 runs 17 residues. CDR1 LGHNA and CDR2 YNFKEQ come from the germline V gene. The CDR3 DNA sequence: TGTGCCAGCAGCCAAGACATTGGGACAGGGGGCATCTATGGCTACACCTTC. This translates into CASSQDIGTGGIYGYTF.

This clone was detected only a few times. The chain carries TRBV7-2 and TRBJ2-5; D is unclear. The CDR3 consists of 12 residues. V was cut by 1 base and J by 4 bases, with 4 bases left in between. Germline CDR1 SGHTA, CDR2 FQGNSA. The CDR3 spells CASSLVRETQYF. CDR3 bases: TGTGCCAGCAGCTTAGTTCGAGAGACCCAGTACTTC.

The chain is built from TRBV6-6 and TRBJ2-1; 8 positions agree with TRBD2. Looked up from germline, CDR1 is MNHNY and CDR2 is SVGAGI (reference sequence). With 6 bases clipped from V and 2 bases from J, the junction kept 6 bases outside the gene matches. The CDR3 consists of 15 residues. The CDR3 is CASRPGGAPYNEQFF. In DNA, the CDR3 is TGTGCCAGCAGACCCGGGGGGGCCCCCTACAATGAGCAGTTCTTC.

This chain uses TRBV7-9 with TRBJ2-7; 8 positions match TRBD2. V lost 3 bases, J lost 6 bases, and 19 bases stayed unmatched. Germline CDR1 reads SEHNR; CDR2 reads FQNEAQ (reference sequence). This CDR3 spans 18 amino acids. The CDR3 reads CASSFLSIGRGTTSEQYF. The CDR3 DNA follows: TGTGCCAGCAGCTTTCTGTCAATCGGGAGGGGGACTACTTCCGAGCAGTACTTC.

This clone was counted between two and nine times. The rearrangement uses TRBV7-3 and TRBJ2-6; the D is unclear. Trimming cost V 1 base and J 0 bases, with 4 bases left between them. Germline assignment: CDR1 SGHTA and CDR2 FQGTGA. CDR3 length: 15 residues. Here the CDR3 DNA reads TGTGCCAGCAGCTTAAGCGCCTCTGGGGCCAACGTCCTGACTTTC. As protein: CASSLSASGANVLTF.

In its sample, this clone was seen a few times. Other DNA sequences of this sample code for an identical CDR3. The chain uses TRBV28 and TRBJ2-7; D is ambiguous. Deletions cut 6 bases from V and 4 bases from J, with 7 bases between. The CDR3 is 11 residues long. Per germline, CDR1 MDHEN and CDR2 SYDVKM. The CDR3 bases are TGTGCCAGCAGCTCCCTGTACGAGCAGTACTTC. The encoded protein is CASSSLYEQYF.

The V and J genes are TRBV7-3 and TRBJ1-3; D perhaps matches TRBD1 (6 bases). Germline values: CDR1 SGHTA, CDR2 FQGTGA. CDR3 length equals 16 residues. Trimming stripped 4 bases from V and 0 bases from J, with 13 bases between. The CDR3 sequence: CASSYGTPSSGNTIYF. The CDR3 region has the DNA TGTGCCAGCAGCTACGGGACACCGAGCTCTGGAAACACCATATATTTT.

This chain connects TRBV25-1 to TRBJ1-1; D gene ambiguous. Deletions cut 2 bases from V and 5 bases from J, with 15 bases between. The germline CDR1 and CDR2 sequences are MGHDK and SYGVNS. CDR3 length equals 15 residues. CDR3: CASSEDFGVMTEAFF. CDR3 in DNA: TGTGCCAGCAGTGAAGATTTCGGGGTAATGACTGAAGCTTTCTTT.

This clone was picked up a small number of times. V usage is TRBV18 and J usage is TRBJ2-1; D gene ambiguous. V dropped 4 bases and J dropped 5 bases, with 12 bases sitting between them. The CDR3 runs 14 residues. Germline CDR1 is KGHSH and CDR2 is LQKENI. CDR3 loop: CASSLVGTHNEQFF. As DNA, the CDR3 is TGTGCCAGCTCACTAGTGGGCACGCACAATGAGCAGTTCTTC.

The chain employs TRBV6-4 and TRBJ1-1; D gene ambiguous. The CDR3 has 13 amino acids. Germline-derived CDR1 and CDR2 are MRHNA and SNTAGT. V was cut by 2 bases and J by 5 bases, with 9 bases left in between. CDR3 amino acids: CASSDQAGTEAFF. For the CDR3, the DNA is TGTGCCAGCAGTGACCAGGCTGGGACTGAAGCTTTCTTT.

The rearrangement links TRBV20-1 to TRBJ2-7; no definite D call. Trimming stripped 0 bases from V and 4 bases from J, with 4 bases between. In germline, CDR1 is DFQATT, CDR2 SNEGSKA (reference sequence). The CDR3 totals 11 residues. This CDR3 is CSARERYEQYF. The CDR3 nucleotides are TGCAGTGCTAGAGAGAGGTACGAGCAGTACTTC.

This clone turned up a few times. The junction shows a germline mismatch at one end, possibly a read error. The rearrangement links TRBV7-7 to TRBJ1-1; weak D call: TRBD1 (5 bases). The CDR3 has 13 residues. In germline, CDR1 is SSHAT, CDR2 FNYEAQ (reference sequence). CDR3 coding DNA: TGTGCTAGCAGCTTGGAGGGGAGCACTGAAGCTTTCTTT. Protein sequence: CASSLEGSTEAFF.

The chain uses TRBV5-6 and TRBJ1-1, with D tentatively TRBD1 (6 bases). Trimming shortened V by 0 bases and J by 1 base, and 10 bases separated the two germline ends. CDR3 length: 15 amino acids. The V gene's germline CDR1 is SGHDT and CDR2 YYEEEE. CDR3 region: CASSLEGGTNTEAFF. In DNA form, the CDR3 reads TGTGCCAGCAGCTTGGAGGGGGGGACGAACACTGAAGCTTTCTTT.

J is TRBJ2-3 and V is TRBV19; 11 bases line up with TRBD2. After removal of 5 bases from V and 4 bases from J, the junction contained 5 bases not matched to a gene. The germline gives CDR1 LNHDA, CDR2 SQIVND (reference sequence). The CDR3 loop spans 15 amino acids. This CDR3 is CASSALAGGADTQYF. CDR3 DNA: TGTGCCAGTAGTGCCCTAGCGGGGGGAGCAGATACGCAGTATTTT.

This clone was observed a handful of times. The gene calls are TRBV11-2 and TRBJ2-1; 8 bases are shared with TRBD2. In germline, CDR1 is SGHAT, CDR2 FQNNGV. Trimming took 4 bases from V and 10 from J; bases not matched to a gene: 18. This CDR3 region has 17 residues. Here the CDR3 reads CASSYPPRLAGLPEQFF. CDR3 DNA: TGTGCCAGCAGCTACCCTCCCAGGCTAGCGGGTCTCCCCGAGCAGTTCTTC. Drawing the rest from reference TRBV11-2 and TRBJ2-1, the complete variable domain is EAGVAQSPRYKIIEKRQSVAFWCNPISGHATLYWYQQILGQGPKLLIQFQNNGVVDDSQLPKDRFSAERLKGVDSTLKIQPAKLEDSAVYLCASSYPPRLAGLPEQFFGPGTRLTVL.

The rearrangement links TRBV5-4 to TRBJ2-3, with D uncertain. Deletions cut 3 bases from V and 0 bases from J, with 11 bases between. Germline values: CDR1 SGHNT, CDR2 YYREEE (reference sequence). This CDR3 is 15 amino acids long. The CDR3 loop is CASSSLGRSTDTQYF. The CDR3 coding sequence is TGTGCCAGCAGCTCCTTGGGCAGGAGCACAGATACGCAGTATTTT. Looking up the rest from reference TRBV5-4 and TRBJ2-3 gives the full variable domain: ETGVTQSPTHLIKTRGQQVTLRCSSQSGHNTVSWYQQALGQGPQFIFQYYREEENGRGNFPPRFSGLQFPNYSSELNVNALELDDSALYLCASSSLGRSTDTQYFGPGTRLTVL.

In its sample, this clone was seen a few times. V and J are TRBV7-8 and TRBJ2-1; no firm D call. Trimming removed 4 bases from V and 10 bases from J, with 14 bases in between. Germline assignment: CDR1 SGHVS and CDR2 FQNEAQ. This CDR3 region has 13 residues. The CDR3 region is CASSSLRSPEQFF. The CDR3 DNA reads TGTGCCAGCAGCTCCCTCCGGTCCCCCGAGCAGTTCTTC.

This clone was detected only a few times. The chain links TRBV7-9 to TRBJ2-2, with TRBD1 as a possible D gene (6 bases). The germline V gene has CDR1 SEHNR and CDR2 FQNEAQ (reference sequence). The length of the CDR3 is 16 residues. Trimming took 0 bases from V and 4 from J, leaving 12 bases between them. The CDR3: CASSLATGFGTGELFF. CDR3 nucleotide sequence: TGTGCCAGCAGCTTAGCCACAGGGTTTGGCACCGGGGAGCTGTTTTTT.

The V call is TRBV5-6, the J call TRBJ2-3; 7 bases line up with TRBD2. The CDR3 loop spans 16 amino acids. V gave up 2 bases and J gave up 2 bases; unmatched junction bases: 8. The germline V gene encodes CDR1 SGHDT and CDR2 YYEEEE. CDR3 DNA: TGTGCCAGCAGCTTTTCTCGGGGGACTATCACAGATACGCAGTATTTT. This encodes CASSFSRGTITDTQYF.

This clone was detected only a few times. CDR3 sequence: CATSRDLDRGVYGYTF. Written as DNA, the CDR3 is TGTGCCACCAGCAGAGACTTAGACAGGGGGGTCTATGGCTACACCTTC. V is TRBV15 and J is TRBJ1-2; TRBD1 agrees at 9 bases. Germline CDR1 reads LNHNV; CDR2 reads YYDKDF (reference sequence). The CDR3 covers 16 residues. Unmatched junction bases numbered 6, after V lost 0 bases and J lost 4 bases.

The chain has TRBV5-1 and TRBJ2-3; 10 nucleotides agree with TRBD2. V was pared by 4 bases and J by 1 base, with 3 bases of the junction left unmatched. Germline V lookup: CDR1 SGHRS, CDR2 YFSETQ. CDR3 length: 15 amino acids. CDR3 nucleotide sequence: TGCGCCAGCAGCGCGCTAGCGGGGGGCACAGATACGCAGTATTTT. Encoded protein: CASSALAGGTDTQYF.

The V call is TRBV4-2, the J call TRBJ1-4, with TRBD1 identical over 11 bases. This CDR3 is built from 20 residues. CDR1 LGHNA and CDR2 YNFKEQ come from the germline V gene. After removal of 1 base from V and 3 bases from J, the junction contained 13 bases not matched to a gene. CDR3 protein: CASSQVVPPPGQGANEKLFF. DNA of the CDR3: TGTGCCAGCAGCCAAGTCGTGCCGCCACCGGGACAGGGGGCTAATGAAAAACTGTTTTTT.

The rearrangement uses TRBV11-2 and TRBJ2-3, with 7 bases that match TRBD2. Trimming cost V 2 bases and J 3 bases; bases outside gene matches: 17. CDR1 is SGHAT, CDR2 FQNNGV, per germline. This CDR3 region has 19 residues. Here the CDR3 reads CASSLPPGGLFTRTDTQYF. CDR3 nucleotides: TGTGCCAGCAGCTTACCTCCGGGAGGTCTCTTTACGCGAACAGATACGCAGTATTTT.

This chain links TRBV5-5 with TRBJ2-7, with D perhaps TRBD1 (5 bases). Deletions cut 1 base from V and 1 base from J, with 12 bases between. Germline CDR1 and CDR2: SGHKS and YYEKEE (reference sequence). The CDR3 length is 15 residues. For the CDR3, the DNA is TGTGCCAGCAGCTTGCTGACAGCGTATTCCTACGAGCAGTACTTC. This encodes CASSLLTAYSYEQYF.

This rearrangement joins TRBV7-9 to TRBJ2-2; no definite D call. Trimming cost V 8 bases and J 7 bases, with 11 bases left between them. Per the germline V gene, CDR1 is SEHNR and CDR2 is FQNEAQ (reference sequence). CDR3 length: 12 residues. The CDR3, as DNA: TGTGCCAGCCGTACTCTAAGCGGGGAGCTGTTTTTT. It is translated as CASRTLSGELFF.